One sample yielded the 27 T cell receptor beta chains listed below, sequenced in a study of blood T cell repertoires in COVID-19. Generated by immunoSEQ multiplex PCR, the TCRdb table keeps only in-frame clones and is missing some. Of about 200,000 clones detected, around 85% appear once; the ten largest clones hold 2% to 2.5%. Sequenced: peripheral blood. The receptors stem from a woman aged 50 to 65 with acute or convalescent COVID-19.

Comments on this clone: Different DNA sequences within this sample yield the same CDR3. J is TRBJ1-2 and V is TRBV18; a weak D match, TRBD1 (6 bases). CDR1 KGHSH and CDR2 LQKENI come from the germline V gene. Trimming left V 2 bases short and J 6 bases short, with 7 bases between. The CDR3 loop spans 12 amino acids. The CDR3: CASSPNRDGYTF. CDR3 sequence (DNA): TGTGCCAGCTCACCAAACAGGGATGGCTACACCTTC.

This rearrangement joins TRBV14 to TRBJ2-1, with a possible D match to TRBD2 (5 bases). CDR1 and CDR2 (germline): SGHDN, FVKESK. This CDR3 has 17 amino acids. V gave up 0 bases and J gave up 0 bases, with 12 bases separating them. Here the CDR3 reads CASSQDGLVSSYNEQFF. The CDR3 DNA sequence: TGTGCCAGCAGCCAAGATGGACTGGTGAGCTCCTACAATGAGCAGTTCTTC.

For the CDR3, the DNA is TGTGCCACCAGCAGAGGTAGGACTAGCGGGAGCTCAGCCTACGAGCAGTACTTC. It yields the protein CATSRGRTSGSSAYEQYF. This chain connects TRBV15 to TRBJ2-7; TRBD2 matches at 13 bases. The V gene end was trimmed by 1 base and the J gene end by 2 bases; junction bases not matched to a gene: 8. The CDR3 totals 18 residues. Germline CDR1 and CDR2: LNHNV and YYDKDF (reference sequence).

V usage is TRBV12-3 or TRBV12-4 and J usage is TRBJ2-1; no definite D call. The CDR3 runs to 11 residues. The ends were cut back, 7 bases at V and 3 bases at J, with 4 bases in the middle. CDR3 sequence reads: CASNYYNEQFF. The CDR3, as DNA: TGTGCCAGCAATTACTACAATGAGCAGTTCTTC.

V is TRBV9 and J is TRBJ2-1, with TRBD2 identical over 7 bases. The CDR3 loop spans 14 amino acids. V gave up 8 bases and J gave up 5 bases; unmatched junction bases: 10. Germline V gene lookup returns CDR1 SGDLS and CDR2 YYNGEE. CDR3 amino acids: CARDRTRANNEQFF. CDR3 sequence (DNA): TGTGCCAGGGACCGGACTAGGGCCAACAATGAGCAGTTCTTC.

The CDR3 region is CASSFRGADTQYF. As DNA, the CDR3 is TGTGCCAGCAGCTTCAGGGGTGCAGATACGCAGTATTTT. This chain joins TRBV5-8 and TRBJ2-3; a weak D match, TRBD1 (6 bases). Trimming left V 2 bases short and J 4 bases short, with 8 bases between. The CDR3 sequence is 13 residues long. Germline lookup yields CDR1 SGHTS and CDR2 YDEGEE.

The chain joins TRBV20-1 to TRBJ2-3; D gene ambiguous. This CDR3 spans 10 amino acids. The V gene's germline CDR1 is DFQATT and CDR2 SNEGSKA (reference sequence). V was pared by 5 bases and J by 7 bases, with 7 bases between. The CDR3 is CSAETYTQYF. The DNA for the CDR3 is TGCAGTGCTGAGACTTATACGCAGTATTTT.

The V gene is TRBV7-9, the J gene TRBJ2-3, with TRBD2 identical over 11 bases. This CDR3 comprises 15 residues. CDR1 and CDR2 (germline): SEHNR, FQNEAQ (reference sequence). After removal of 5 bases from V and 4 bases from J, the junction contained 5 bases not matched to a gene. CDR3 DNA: TGTGCCAGCAGCCCACTAGCGGGAGAAGCAGATACGCAGTATTTT. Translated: CASSPLAGEADTQYF.

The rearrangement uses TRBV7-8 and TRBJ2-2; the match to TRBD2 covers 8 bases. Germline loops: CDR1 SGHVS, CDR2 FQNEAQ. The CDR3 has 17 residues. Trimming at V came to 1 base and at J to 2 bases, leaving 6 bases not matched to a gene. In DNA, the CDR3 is TGTGCCAGCAGCTTAGAGGGCGGGGGGCCCAACACCGGGGAGCTGTTTTTT. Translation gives CASSLEGGGPNTGELFF.

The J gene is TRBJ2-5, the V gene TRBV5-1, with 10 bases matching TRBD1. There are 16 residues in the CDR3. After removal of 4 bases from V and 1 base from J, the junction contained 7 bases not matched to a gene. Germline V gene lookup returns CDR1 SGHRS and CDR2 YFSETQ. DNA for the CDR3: TGCGCCAGCAGCCCGGGGACAGGGGTTTTCCAAGAGACCCAGTACTTC. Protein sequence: CASSPGTGVFQETQYF.

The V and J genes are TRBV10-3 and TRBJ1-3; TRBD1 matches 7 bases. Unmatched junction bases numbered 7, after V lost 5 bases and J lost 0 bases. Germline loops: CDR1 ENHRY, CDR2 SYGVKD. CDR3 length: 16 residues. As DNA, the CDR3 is TGTGCCATCAGTAACCGACAGGGACTCTCTGGAAACACCATATATTTT. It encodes CAISNRQGLSGNTIYF.

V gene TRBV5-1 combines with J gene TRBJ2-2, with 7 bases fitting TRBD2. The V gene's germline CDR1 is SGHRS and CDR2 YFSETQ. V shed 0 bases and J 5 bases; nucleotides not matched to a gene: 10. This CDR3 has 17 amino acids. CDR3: CASSLGSGLVRTGELFF. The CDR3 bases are TGCGCCAGCAGCTTGGGTTCCGGACTAGTTCGGACCGGGGAGCTGTTTTTT.

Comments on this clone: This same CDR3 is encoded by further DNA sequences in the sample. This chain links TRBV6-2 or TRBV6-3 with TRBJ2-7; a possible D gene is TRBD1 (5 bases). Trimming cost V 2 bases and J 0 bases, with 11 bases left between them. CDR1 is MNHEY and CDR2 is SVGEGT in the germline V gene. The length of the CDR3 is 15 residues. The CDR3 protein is CASSYPQGSSYEQYF. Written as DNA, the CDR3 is TGTGCCAGCAGTTACCCCCAGGGAAGCTCCTACGAGCAGTACTTC.

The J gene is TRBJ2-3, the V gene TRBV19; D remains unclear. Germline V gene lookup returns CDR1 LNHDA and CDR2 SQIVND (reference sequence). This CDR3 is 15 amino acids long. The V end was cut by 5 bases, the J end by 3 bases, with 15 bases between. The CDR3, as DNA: TGTGCCAGTAGTGGGCAGGTCTCGCGTACAGATACGCAGTATTTT. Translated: CASSGQVSRTDTQYF.

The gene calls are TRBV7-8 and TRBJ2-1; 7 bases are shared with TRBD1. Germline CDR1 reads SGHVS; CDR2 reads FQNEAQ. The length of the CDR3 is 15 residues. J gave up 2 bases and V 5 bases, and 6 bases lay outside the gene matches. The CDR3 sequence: CASSREGAAYNEQFF. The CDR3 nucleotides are TGTGCCAGCAGCCGAGAGGGGGCTGCCTACAATGAGCAGTTCTTC.

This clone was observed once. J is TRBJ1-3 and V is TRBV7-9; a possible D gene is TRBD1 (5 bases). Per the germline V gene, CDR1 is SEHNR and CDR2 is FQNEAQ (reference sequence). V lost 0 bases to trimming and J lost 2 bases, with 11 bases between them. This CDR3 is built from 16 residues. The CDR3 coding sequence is TGTGCCAGCAGCTTAGCCAGTTCAGGGACTGGAAACACCATATATTTT. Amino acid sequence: CASSLASSGTGNTIYF.

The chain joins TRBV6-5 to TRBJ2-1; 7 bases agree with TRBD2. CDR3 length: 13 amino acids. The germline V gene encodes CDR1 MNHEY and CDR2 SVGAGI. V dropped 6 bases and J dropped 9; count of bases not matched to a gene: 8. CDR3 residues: CASRATSAVEQFF. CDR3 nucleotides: TGTGCCAGCAGGGCAACTAGCGCGGTTGAGCAGTTCTTC.

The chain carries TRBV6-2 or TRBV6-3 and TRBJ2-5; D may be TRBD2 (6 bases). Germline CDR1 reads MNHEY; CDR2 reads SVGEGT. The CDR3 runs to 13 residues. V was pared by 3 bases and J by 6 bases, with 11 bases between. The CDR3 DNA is TGTGCCAGCAGTTATTCTAGCGAGCAGACCCAGTACTTC. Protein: CASSYSSEQTQYF.

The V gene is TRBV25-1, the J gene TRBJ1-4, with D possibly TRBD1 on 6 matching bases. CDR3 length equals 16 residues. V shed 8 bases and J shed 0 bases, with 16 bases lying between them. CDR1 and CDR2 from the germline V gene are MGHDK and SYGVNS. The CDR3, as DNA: TGTGCCAGCGGCAAACAGGGCCTCGCAACTAATGAAAAACTGTTTTTT. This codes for CASGKQGLATNEKLFF.

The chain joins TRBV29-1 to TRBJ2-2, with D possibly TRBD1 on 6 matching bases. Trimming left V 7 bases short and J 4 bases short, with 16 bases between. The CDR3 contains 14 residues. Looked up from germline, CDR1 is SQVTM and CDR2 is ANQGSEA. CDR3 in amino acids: CSAHLQGTTGELFF. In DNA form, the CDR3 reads TGCAGCGCCCACCTACAGGGAACCACCGGGGAGCTGTTTTTT.

CDR3 protein: CASSPTGEILYEQYF. Here the CDR3 DNA reads TGCGCCAGCAGCCCGACAGGGGAGATCCTCTACGAGCAGTACTTC. The chain couples TRBV5-1 to TRBJ2-7, with 8 bases lining up with TRBD1. The CDR3 is made up of 15 amino acids. Germline V gene sequence: CDR1 SGHRS, CDR2 YFSETQ. V lost 4 bases to trimming and J lost 3 bases; unmatched junction nucleotides: 9.

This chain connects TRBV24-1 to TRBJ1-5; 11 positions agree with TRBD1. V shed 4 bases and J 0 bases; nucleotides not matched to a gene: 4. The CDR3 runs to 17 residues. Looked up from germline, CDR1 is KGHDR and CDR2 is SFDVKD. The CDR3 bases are TGTGCCACCAGTGACCCGGGACAGGGGGATAGCAATCAGCCCCAGCATTTT. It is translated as CATSDPGQGDSNQPQHF.

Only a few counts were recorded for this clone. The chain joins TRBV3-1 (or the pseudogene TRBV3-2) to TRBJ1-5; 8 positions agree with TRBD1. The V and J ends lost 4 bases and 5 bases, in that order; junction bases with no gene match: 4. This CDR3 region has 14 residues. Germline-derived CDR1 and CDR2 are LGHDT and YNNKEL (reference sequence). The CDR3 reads CASSRSQGDQPQHF. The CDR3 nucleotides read TGTGCCAGCAGCCGATCACAGGGGGATCAGCCCCAGCATTTT.

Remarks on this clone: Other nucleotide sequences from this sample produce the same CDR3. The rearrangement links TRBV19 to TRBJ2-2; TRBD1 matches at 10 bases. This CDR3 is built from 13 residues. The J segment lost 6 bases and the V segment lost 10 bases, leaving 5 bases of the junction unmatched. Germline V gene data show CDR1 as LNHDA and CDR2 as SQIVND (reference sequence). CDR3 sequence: CATRDRGAGELFF. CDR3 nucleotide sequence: TGTGCCACCCGGGACAGGGGCGCCGGGGAGCTGTTTTTT.

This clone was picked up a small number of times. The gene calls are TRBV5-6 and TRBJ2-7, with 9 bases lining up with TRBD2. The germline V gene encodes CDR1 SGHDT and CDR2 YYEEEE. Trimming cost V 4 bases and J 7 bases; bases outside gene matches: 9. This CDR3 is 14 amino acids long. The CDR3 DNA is TGTGCCAGCAGCCTAGGGCGGGGGGGCCGTGAGCAGTACTTC. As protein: CASSLGRGGREQYF.

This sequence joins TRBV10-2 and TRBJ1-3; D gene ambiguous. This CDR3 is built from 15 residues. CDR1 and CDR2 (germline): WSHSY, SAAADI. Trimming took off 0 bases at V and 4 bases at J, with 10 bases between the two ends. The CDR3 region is CASSESIGVGNTIYF. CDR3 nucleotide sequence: TGCGCCAGCAGTGAGTCGATAGGAGTCGGAAACACCATATATTTT.

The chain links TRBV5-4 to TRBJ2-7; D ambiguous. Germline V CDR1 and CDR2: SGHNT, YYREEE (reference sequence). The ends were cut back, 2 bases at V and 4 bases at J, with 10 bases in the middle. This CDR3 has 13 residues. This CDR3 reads CASSFGRQYEQYF. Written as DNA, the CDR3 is TGTGCCAGCAGCTTCGGCAGGCAATACGAGCAGTACTTC.